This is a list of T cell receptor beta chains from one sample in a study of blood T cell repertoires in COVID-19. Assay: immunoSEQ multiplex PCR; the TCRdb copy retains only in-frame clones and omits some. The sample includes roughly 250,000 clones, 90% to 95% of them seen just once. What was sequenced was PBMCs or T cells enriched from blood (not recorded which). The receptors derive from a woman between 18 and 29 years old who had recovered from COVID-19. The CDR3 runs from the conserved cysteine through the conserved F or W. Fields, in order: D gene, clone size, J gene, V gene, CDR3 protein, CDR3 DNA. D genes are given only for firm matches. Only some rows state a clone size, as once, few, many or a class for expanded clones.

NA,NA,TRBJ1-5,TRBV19,CASSIDRAGNQPQHF,TGTGCCAGTAGTATAGATCGCGCGGGCAATCAGCCCCAGCATTTT
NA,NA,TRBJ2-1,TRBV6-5,CAVRSYNEQFF,TGTGCCGTTCGCTCCTACAATGAGCAGTTCTTC
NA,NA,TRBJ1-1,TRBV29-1,CSFRGGGTGSEAFF,TGCAGCTTCAGGGGCGGGGGCACGGGGTCTGAAGCTTTCTTT
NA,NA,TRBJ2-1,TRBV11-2,CASSLEAGSYNEQFF,TGTGCCAGCAGCTTAGAAGCAGGGTCCTACAATGAGCAGTTCTTC
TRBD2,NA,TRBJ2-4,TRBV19,CASSIGRLAGALAKNIQYF,TGTGCCAGTAGTATAGGGAGACTAGCGGGGGCCTTAGCCAAAAACATTCAGTACTTC
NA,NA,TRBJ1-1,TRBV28,CASNGELSNTEAFF,TGTGCCAGCAATGGAGAGCTTTCTAACACTGAAGCTTTCTTT
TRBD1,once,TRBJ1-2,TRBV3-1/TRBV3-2,CASRRQGGEDGYTF,TGTGCCAGCAGGAGACAGGGTGGAGAGGATGGCTACACCTTC
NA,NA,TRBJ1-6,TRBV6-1,CASSERGPLHF,TGTGCCAGCAGTGAACGGGGTCCCCTCCACTTT
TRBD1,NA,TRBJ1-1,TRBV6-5,CASSRKGTGGTEAFF,TGTGCCAGCAGCCGGAAAGGGACAGGGGGCACTGAAGCTTTCTTT
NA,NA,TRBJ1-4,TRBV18,CASSPGGSDEKLFF,TGTGCCAGCTCACCGGGGGGATCCGATGAAAAACTGTTTTTT
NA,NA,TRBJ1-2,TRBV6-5,CASSTVWALGYTF,TGTGCCAGCAGTACCGTATGGGCGCTTGGCTACACCTTC
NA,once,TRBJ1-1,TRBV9,CASSVDQGVNTEAFF,TGTGCCAGCAGCGTAGATCAGGGTGTGAACACTGAAGCTTTCTTT
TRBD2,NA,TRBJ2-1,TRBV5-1,CASSSKGGASGTSSYNEQFF,TGCGCCAGCAGCTCAAAAGGTGGAGCTAGCGGGACGAGCTCCTACAATGAGCAGTTCTTC
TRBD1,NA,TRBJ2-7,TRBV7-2,CASSPDRYSYEQYF,TGTGCCAGCAGCCCGGACAGGTACTCCTACGAGCAGTACTTC
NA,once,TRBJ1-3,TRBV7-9,CASSPLVASETGNTIYF,TGTGCCAGCAGCCCGTTAGTAGCAAGTGAAACTGGAAACACCATATATTTT
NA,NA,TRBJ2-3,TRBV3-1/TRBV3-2,CASSQASSSLSDTQYF,TGTGCCAGCAGCCAAGCGTCCTCTAGCCTCAGTGATACGCAGTATTTT
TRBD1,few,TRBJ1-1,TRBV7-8,CASSRRQGMAEAFF,TGTGCCAGCAGCCGGAGACAGGGGATGGCTGAAGCTTTCTTT
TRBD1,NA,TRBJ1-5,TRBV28,CASKRGQPHQPQHF,TGTGCCAGCAAAAGGGGACAGCCTCATCAGCCCCAGCATTTT
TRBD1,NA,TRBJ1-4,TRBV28,CASRNRGKLFF,TGTGCCAGCAGGAACAGGGGAAAACTGTTTTTT
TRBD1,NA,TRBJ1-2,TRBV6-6,CASSYSVDRDYGYTF,TGTGCCAGCAGTTACTCCGTAGACAGGGACTATGGCTACACCTTC
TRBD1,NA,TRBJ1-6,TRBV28,CASSDLRTGENSPLHF,TGTGCCAGCAGCGATTTGAGGACAGGGGAAAATTCACCCCTCCACTTT
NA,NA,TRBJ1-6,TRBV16,CASSQSARYNSPLHF,TGTGCCAGCAGCCAATCGGCCCGCTATAATTCACCCCTCCACTTT
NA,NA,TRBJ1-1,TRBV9,CASSVGLELKAFF,TGTGCCAGCAGCGTAGGCTTGGAGTTAAAAGCTTTCTTT
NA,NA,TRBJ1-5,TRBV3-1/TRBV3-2,CASSPSHSNQPQHF,TGTGCCAGCAGTCCCAGTCATAGCAATCAGCCCCAGCATTTT
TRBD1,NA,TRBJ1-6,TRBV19,CASNTGGNNSPLHF,TGTGCCAGCAATACAGGGGGTAATAATTCACCCCTCCACTTT
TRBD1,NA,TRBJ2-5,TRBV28,CASSLLSWDRVSETQYF,TGTGCCAGCAGTTTATTGTCGTGGGACAGGGTTTCGGAGACCCAGTACTTC
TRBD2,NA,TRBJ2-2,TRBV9,CASSVGGTLAGLNTGELFF,TGTGCCAGCAGCGTAGGGGGGACTCTAGCGGGACTGAACACCGGGGAGCTGTTTTTT
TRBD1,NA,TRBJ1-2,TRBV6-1,CASSDRTSPTGEVGYTF,TGTGCCAGCAGTGATCGTACTTCACCCACAGGGGAAGTAGGCTACACCTTC
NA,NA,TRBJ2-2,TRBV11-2,CASTRRAGGELFF,TGTGCCAGCACACGGAGGGCTGGGGGGGAGCTGTTTTTT
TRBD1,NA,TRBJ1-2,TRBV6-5,CASSYSTGGFLGYTF,TGTGCCAGCAGTTACTCAACAGGGGGCTTTTTAGGCTACACCTTC
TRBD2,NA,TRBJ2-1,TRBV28,CASSLSGTSYNEQFF,TGTGCCAGCAGCCTATCAGGGACTAGCTACAATGAGCAGTTCTTC
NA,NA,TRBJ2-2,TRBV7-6,CASSLTTVVGTGELFF,TGTGCCAGCAGCTTGACGACAGTGGTCGGTACCGGGGAGCTGTTTTTT
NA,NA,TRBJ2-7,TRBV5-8,CASRLRTNSYEQYF,TGTGCCAGCAGACTGAGGACAAACTCCTACGAGCAGTACTTC
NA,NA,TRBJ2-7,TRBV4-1,CASSQAGHSYEQYF,TGCGCCAGCAGCCAAGCTGGACACTCCTACGAGCAGTACTTC
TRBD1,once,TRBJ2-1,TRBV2,CASEMTGAVNEQFF,TGTGCCAGCGAAATGACAGGGGCCGTCAATGAGCAGTTCTTC
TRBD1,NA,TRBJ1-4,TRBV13,CASSHGTGPSATNEKLFF,TGTGCCAGCAGCCATGGGACAGGACCGTCGGCAACTAATGAAAAACTGTTTTTT
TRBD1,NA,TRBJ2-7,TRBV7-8,CASSEGTVYEQYF,TGTGCCAGCAGCGAAGGGACAGTCTACGAGCAGTACTTC
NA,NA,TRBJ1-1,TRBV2,CASSVQGSNTEAFF,TGTGCCAGCAGTGTTCAGGGATCGAACACTGAAGCTTTCTTT
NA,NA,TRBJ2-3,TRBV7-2,CASSLGGQFTDTQYF,TGTGCCAGCAGCTTAGGGGGACAATTCACAGATACGCAGTATTTT
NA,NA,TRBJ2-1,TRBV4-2,CASSHDLQALEHNEQFF,TGTGCCAGCAGCCATGACCTCCAGGCACTGGAACACAATGAGCAGTTCTTC
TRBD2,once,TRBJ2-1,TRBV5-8,CASSLAERAHNEQFF,TGTGCCAGCAGCCTAGCGGAGAGGGCCCACAATGAGCAGTTCTTC
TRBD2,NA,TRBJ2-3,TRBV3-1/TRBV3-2,CASSPDGLVDTQYF,TGTGCCAGCAGCCCCGACGGACTAGTGGATACGCAGTATTTT
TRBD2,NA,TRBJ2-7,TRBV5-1,CASSYLPGTSGGTYEQYF,TGCGCCAGCAGCTATCTCCCCGGGACTAGCGGGGGCACCTACGAGCAGTACTTC
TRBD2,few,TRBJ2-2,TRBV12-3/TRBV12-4,CASSPGLAQELFF,TGTGCCAGCAGTCCTGGACTAGCTCAGGAGCTGTTTTTT
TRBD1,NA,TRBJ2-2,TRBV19,CASSSGQGNTGELFF,TGTGCCAGTAGTTCCGGACAGGGGAACACCGGGGAGCTGTTTTTT
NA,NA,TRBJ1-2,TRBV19,CASSIARGDYGYTF,TGTGCCAGTAGTATAGCCCGGGGGGATTATGGCTACACCTTC
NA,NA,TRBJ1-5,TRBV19,CASSRGNQPQHF,TGTGCCAGTAGCCGGGGTAATCAGCCCCAGCATTTT
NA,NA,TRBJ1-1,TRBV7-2,CASSFPYLQAGTMNTEAFF,TGTGCCAGCAGCTTCCCTTACTTACAGGCAGGAACCATGAACACTGAAGCTTTCTTT
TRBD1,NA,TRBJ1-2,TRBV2,CASSTQGEQYGYTF,TGTGCCAGCAGTACGCAGGGGGAACAATATGGCTACACCTTC
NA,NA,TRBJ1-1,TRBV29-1,CSVGGEAAFF,TGCAGCGTTGGGGGAGAGGCGGCTTTCTTT
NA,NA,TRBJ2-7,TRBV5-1,CASSFGTGVWEQYF,TGCGCCAGCAGCTTTGGAACGGGGGTATGGGAGCAGTACTTC
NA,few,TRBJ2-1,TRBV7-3,CASSPEQVGNEQFF,TGTGCCAGCAGCCCGGAACAGGTGGGCAATGAGCAGTTCTTC